The clone carrying this TCR beta chain was observed a few times. This specimen belongs to a study of human T cells and chemical hapten exposure. This CDR3 spans 15 amino acids. V shed 2 bases and J shed 3 bases, with 12 bases lying between them. The germline gives CDR1 MNHEY, CDR2 SVGAGI. TCRdb itself ran the RACE reads through MiXCR, one entry per CDR3 protein. The sample has roughly 360,000 distinct CDR3 sequences, approximately 4.4% seen once; the top ten hold about 2.1%. As for time point: patch test 1, 2 weeks after DPC sensitization. Treatment meaning: therapeutic diphenylcyclopropenone sensitization with weekly scalp DPC.

The chain combines TRBV6-5 with TRBJ2-3, with TRBD1 as a possible D gene (5 bases). The sample consisted of whole blood, taken in connection with sensitization to the hapten diphenylcyclopropenone (DPC). The sequence was obtained from a woman aged 45 to 65 with alopecia areata. Some clones in this sample may be carry-over from other donors' samples. CDR3 DNA: TGTGCCAGCAGTTACGGATCAGGGAAGACAGATACGCAGTATTTT. Protein: CASSYGSGKTDTQYF.